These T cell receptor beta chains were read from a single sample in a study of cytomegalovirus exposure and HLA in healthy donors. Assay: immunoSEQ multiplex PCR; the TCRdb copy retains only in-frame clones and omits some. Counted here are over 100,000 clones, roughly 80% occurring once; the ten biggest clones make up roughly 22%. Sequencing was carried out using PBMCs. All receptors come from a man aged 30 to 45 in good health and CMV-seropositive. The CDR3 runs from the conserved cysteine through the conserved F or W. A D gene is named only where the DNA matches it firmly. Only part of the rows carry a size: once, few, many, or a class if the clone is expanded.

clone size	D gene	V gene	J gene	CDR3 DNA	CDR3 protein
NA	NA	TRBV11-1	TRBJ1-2	TGTGCCAGCAGCGCGCCCCGGGGGGCGAAAACCTTC	CASSAPRGAKTF
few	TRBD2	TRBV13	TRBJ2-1	TGTGCCAGCAGCTTATTCTTGCGACTGAAAAGCGGGAGCCCCTACAATGAGCAGTTCTTC	CASSLFLRLKSGSPYNEQFF
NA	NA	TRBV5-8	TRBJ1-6	TGTGCCAGCAGCAGGCGGTTCAATTCACCCCTCCACTTT	CASSRRFNSPLHF
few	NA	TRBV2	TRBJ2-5	TGTGCCAGCAGTGAATCGTACAATGGAGAGACCCAGTACTTC	CASSESYNGETQYF
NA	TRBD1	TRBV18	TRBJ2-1	TGTGCCAGCTCACCGTCTGGCGGGACAGGTAACAATGAGCAGTTCTTC	CASSPSGGTGNNEQFF
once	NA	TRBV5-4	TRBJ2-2	TGTGCCAGCAGCCAGACAGATTTTGGCACCGGGGAGCTGTTTTTT	CASSQTDFGTGELFF
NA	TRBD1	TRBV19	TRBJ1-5	TGTGCCAGTAATTCTGGACAGGGTTGGGACCTTTATAGCAATCAGCCCCAGCATTTT	CASNSGQGWDLYSNQPQHF
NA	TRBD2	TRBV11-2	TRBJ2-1	TGTGCCAGCAGTTACACTGCCACTAGCGGCTATGAGCAGTTCTTC	CASSYTATSGYEQFF
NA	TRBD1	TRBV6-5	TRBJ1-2	TGTGCCAGCAGTTACTCGGCGGGACAGGGGGTAATTTTAGTCTTC	CASSYSAGQGVILVF
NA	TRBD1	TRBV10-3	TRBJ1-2	TGTGCCATCAGTCCCGCCGGAGACAGGGATGGCTACATCTTC	CAISPAGDRDGYIF
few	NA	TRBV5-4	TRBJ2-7	TGTGCCAGCAGCAGAGAGCGGATGTCCTACGAGCAGTACTTC	CASSRERMSYEQYF
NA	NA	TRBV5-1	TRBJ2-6	TGCGCCAGCAGCTTGGGACAGGTCTCCTCTGGGGCCAACGTCCTGACTTTC	CASSLGQVSSGANVLTF
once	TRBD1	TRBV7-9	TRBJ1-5	TGTGCCAGCAGTCCTTCAGGGGGCCCTAGCAATCAGCCCCAGCATTTT	CASSPSGGPSNQPQHF
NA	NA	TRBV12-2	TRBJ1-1	TGTGCAAGTCGCTTAGCGGTTTCGGGGGAGCGAATGCAGGCTTTCTTT	CASRLAVSGERMQAFF
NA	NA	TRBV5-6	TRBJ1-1	TGTGCCAGCAGCTTGGTAACAGGGTGGAACACTGAAGCTTTCTTT	CASSLVTGWNTEAFF
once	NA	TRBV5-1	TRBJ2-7	TGCGCCAGCAGCTTGATGGGGGACACGAAATACGAGCAGTACTTC	CASSLMGDTKYEQYF
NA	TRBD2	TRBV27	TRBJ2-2	TGTGCCAGCAGTCTATTTAGCGGGGGTAAGGGGGAGCTGTTTTTT	CASSLFSGGKGELFF
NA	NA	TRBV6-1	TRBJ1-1	TGTGCCAGCACCCTGACAGGCTACCTAGGAGCTTTCTTT	CASTLTGYLGAFF
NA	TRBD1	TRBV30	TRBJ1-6	TGTGCCTGGAGTGTAGGGGGCGCTTCACCCCTCCACTTT	CAWSVGGASPLHF
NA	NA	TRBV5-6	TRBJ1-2	TGTGCCAGCCTTCGGGGGGGGGTGAACTATGGCTACACCTTC	CASLRGGVNYGYTF
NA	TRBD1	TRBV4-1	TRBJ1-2	TGCGCCAGCAGCCAGGGACAGGGGAGTAACTATGGCTACACCTTC	CASSQGQGSNYGYTF
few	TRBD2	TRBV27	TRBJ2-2	TGTGCCAGCAGTTTGGGAGGGTACACCGGGGAGCTGTTTTTT	CASSLGGYTGELFF
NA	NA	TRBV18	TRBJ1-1	TGTGCCAGCTCACTAACGACTGTCGGCATAAACACTGAAGCTTTCTTT	CASSLTTVGINTEAFF
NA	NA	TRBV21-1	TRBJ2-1	TGTGCCAGCAGCAAAGTCCTGGCAAGCGGGGACTACAATGAGCAGTTCTTC	CASSKVLASGDYNEQFF
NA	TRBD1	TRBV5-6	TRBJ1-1	TGTGCCAGCAGCCCTCGGACAGGGTTGATCGTGAACACTGAAGCTTTCTTT	CASSPRTGLIVNTEAFF
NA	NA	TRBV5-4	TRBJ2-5	TGTGCCAGCAGCTTGACTGCGGAAGAGACCCAGTACTTC	CASSLTAEETQYF
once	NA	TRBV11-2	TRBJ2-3	TGTGCCAGCAGCTTTGGCGGGGGCGGGGATACGCAGTATTTT	CASSFGGGGDTQYF
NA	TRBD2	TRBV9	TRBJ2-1	TGTGCCAGCAGCTCCTCCGGGGGGGTTGAGAATGAGCAGTTCTTC	CASSSSGGVENEQFF
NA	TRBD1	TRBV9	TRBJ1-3	TGTGCCAGCAGCCCCACAGGGGCCTCTGGAAACACCATATATTTT	CASSPTGASGNTIYF
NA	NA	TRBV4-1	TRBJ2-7	TGCGCCAGCAGCCAAAGCGTACAGGGTTGGGACGAGCAGTACTTC	CASSQSVQGWDEQYF
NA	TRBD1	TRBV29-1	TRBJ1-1	TGCAGCGTTTCTGACAGGGGGGGCACTGAAGCTTTCTTT	CSVSDRGGTEAFF
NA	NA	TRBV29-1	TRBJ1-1	TGCAGCGTTAGCAATCCCCCCAACACTGAAGCTTTCTTT	CSVSNPPNTEAFF
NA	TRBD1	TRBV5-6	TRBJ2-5	TGTGCCAGCACCTCACAGGGGATCGGAGAGACCCAGTACTTC	CASTSQGIGETQYF
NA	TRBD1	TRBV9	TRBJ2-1	TGTGCCAGCACTAGGACAGGGCACAATGAGCAGTTCTTC	CASTRTGHNEQFF
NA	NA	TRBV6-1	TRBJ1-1	TGTGCCAGCAGTCTACGGACTTCCTACACTGAAGCTTTCTTT	CASSLRTSYTEAFF
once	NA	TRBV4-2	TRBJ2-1	TGTGCCAGCAGCCAAGAATTAGCAGATCCGCAGTTCTTC	CASSQELADPQFF
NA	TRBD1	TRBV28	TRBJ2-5	TGTGCCAGCAGTTTCGGGACAGGGTTAATCCAAGAGACCCAGTACTTC	CASSFGTGLIQETQYF
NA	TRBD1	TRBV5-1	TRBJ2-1	TGCGCCAGCAGCCCGGGGACAGGACCAAGGTATGAGCAGTTCTTC	CASSPGTGPRYEQFF
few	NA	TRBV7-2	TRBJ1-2	TGTGCCAGCAGCCGATCGGGTGGGGGGAATGGCTACACCTTC	CASSRSGGGNGYTF
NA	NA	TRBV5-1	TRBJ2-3	TGCGCCAGCATACCTACGGGATCGTTTCCAGATACGCAGTATTTT	CASIPTGSFPDTQYF
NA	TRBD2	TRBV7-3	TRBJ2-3	TGTGCCATCAGCCGACTAGCGGGGGGGACAGATACGCCGTATTTT	CAISRLAGGTDTPYF
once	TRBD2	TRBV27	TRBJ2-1	TGTGCCAGCAGTCCCGGGACTAGCGGATACAATGAGCAGTTCTTC	CASSPGTSGYNEQFF
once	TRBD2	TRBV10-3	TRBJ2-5	TGTGCCATCAGCCCCGCAACTTCCGGACTAGCGGGAGAGACCCAGTACTTC	CAISPATSGLAGETQYF
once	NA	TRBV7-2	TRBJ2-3	TGTGCCAGCAGCTTGGTGGGCGGGGGCCTGGGAGATACGCAGTATTTT	CASSLVGGGLGDTQYF
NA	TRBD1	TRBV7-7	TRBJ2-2	TGTGCCAGCAGCGTAAGACAGGGGAGTGTCGGGGAGCTGTTTTTT	CASSVRQGSVGELFF
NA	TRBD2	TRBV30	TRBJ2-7	TGTGCCTGGGCACTCGGACTAGCGGGGGCCTACGAGCAGTACTTC	CAWALGLAGAYEQYF
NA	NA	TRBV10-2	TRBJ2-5	TGCGCCAGCAGGACTGCTGGTCGAGCGACAGAGACCCAGTACTTC	CASRTAGRATETQYF
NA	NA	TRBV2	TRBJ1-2	TGTGCCAGCACGGCGGAAGATCCTGGCTACACCTTC	CASTAEDPGYTF
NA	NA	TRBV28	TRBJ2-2	TGTGCCAGCAGTTTCTTTAAGAACACCGGGGAGCTGTTTTTT	CASSFFKNTGELFF
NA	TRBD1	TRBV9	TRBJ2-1	TGTGCCAGCAGCGTCACAGGGGGAGGTGAGCAGTTCTTC	CASSVTGGGEQFF
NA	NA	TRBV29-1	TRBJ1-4	TGCAGCGCTCTCAACCGCTACCCTAATGAAAAACTGTTTTTT	CSALNRYPNEKLFF
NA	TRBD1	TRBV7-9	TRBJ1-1	TGTGCCAGCAGCTCGACAGGGAGCCCGAACACTGAAGCTTTCTTT	CASSSTGSPNTEAFF
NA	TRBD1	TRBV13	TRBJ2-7	TGTGCCAACCGGACAGGGGGCAATCTGAGGATCTACGAGCAGTACTTC	CANRTGGNLRIYEQYF